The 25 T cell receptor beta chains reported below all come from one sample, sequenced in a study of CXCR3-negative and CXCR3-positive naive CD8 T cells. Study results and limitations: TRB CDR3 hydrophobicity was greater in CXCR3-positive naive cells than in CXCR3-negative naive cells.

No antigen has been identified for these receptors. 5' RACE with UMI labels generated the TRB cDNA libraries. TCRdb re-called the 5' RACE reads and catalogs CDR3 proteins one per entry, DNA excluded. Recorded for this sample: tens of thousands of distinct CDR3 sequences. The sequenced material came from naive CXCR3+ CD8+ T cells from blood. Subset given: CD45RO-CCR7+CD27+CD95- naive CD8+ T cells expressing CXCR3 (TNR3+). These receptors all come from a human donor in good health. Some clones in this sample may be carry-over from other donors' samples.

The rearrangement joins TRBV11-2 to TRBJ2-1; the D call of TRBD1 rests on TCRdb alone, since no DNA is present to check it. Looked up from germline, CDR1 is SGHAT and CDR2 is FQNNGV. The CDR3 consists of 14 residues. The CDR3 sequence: CASSRRTGWYEQFF.

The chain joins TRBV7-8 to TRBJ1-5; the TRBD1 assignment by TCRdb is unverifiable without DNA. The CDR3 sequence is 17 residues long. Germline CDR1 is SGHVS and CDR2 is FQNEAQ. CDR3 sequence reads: CASSPGTGGAVGQPQHF.

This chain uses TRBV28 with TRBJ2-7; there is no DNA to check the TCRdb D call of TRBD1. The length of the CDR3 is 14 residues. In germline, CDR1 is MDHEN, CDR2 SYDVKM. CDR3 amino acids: CASGHSVGGYEQYF.

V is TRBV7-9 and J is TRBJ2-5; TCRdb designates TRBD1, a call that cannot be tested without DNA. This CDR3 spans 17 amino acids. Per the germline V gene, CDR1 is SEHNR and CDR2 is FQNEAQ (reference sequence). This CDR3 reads CASSLDLSSGYQETQYF.

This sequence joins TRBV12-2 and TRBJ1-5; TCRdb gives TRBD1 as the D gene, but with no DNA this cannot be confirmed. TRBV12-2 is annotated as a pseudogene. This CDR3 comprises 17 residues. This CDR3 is CASRLGRGGQAGQPQHF.

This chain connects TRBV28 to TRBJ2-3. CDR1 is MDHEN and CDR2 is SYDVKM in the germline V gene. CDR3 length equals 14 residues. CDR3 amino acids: CASSHFSSTDTQYF.

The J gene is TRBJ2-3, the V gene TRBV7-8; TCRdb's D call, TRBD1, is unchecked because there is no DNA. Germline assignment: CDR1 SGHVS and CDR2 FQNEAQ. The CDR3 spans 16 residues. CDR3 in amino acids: CASSIIPGGGTDTQYF.

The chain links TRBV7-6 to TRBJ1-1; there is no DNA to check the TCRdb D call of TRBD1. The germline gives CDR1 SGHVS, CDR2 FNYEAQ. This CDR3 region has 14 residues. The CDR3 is CASSLGPQDTEAFF.

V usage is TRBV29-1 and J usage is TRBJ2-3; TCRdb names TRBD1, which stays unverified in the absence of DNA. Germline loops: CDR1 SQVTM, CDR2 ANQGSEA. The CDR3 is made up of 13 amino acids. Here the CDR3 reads CSVDLGRRDTQYF.

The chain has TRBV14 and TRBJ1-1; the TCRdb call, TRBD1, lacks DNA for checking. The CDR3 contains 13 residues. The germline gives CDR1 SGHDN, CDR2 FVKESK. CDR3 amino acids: CASSQTGWPEAFF.

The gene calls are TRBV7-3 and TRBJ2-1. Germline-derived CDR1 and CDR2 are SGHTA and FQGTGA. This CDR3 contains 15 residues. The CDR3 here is CASSLIRGLYNEQFF.

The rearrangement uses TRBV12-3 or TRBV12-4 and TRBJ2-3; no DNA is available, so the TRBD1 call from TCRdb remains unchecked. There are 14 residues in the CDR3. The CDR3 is CASSQTTGPDTQYF.

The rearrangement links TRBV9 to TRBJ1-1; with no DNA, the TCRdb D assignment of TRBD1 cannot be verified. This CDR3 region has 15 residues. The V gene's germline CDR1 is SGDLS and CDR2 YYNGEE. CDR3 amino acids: CASNSGGGLNTEAFF.

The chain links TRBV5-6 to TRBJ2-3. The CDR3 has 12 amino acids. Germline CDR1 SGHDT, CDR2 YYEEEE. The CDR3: CASSLDRDTQYF.

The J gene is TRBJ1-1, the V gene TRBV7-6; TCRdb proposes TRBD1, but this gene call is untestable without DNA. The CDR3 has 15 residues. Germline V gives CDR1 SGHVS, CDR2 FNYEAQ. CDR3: CASSLGRGGNTEAFF.

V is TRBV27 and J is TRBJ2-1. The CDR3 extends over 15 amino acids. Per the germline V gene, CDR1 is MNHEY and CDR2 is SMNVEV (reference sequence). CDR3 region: CASSLLGGSYNEQFF.

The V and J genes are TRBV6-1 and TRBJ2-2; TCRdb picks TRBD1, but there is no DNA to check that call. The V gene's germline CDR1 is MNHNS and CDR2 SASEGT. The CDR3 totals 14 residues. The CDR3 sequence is CASSKSGGTGELFF.

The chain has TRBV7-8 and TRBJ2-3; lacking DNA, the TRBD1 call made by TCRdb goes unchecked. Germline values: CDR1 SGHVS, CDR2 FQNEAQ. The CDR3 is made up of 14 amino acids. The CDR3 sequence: CASSTGEGPDTQYF.

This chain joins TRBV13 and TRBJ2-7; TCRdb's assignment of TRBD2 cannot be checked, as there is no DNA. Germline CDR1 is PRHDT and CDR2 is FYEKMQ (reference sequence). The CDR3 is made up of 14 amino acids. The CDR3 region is CASSSEAAGIEQYF.

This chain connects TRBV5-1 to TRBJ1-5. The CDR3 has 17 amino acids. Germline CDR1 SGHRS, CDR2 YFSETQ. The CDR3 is CASSLGARGDSNQPQHF.

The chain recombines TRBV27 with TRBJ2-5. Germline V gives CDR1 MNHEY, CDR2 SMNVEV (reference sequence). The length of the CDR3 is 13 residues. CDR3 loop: CTSSTGTRETQYF.

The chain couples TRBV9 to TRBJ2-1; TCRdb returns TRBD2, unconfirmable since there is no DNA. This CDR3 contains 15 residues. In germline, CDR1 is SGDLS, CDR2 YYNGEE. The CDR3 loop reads CASSPGTDSYNEQFF.

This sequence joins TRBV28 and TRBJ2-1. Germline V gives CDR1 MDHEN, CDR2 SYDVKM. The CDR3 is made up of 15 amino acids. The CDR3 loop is CASTLSGESYNEQFF. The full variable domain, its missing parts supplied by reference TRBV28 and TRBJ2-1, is DVKVTQSSRYLVKRTGEKVFLECVQDMDHENMFWYRQDPGLGLRLIYFSYDVKMKEKGDIPEGYSVSREKKERFSLILESASTNQTSMYLCASTLSGESYNEQFFGPGTRLTVL.

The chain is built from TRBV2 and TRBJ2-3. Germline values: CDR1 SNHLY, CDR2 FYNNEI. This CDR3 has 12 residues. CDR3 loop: CASTRVADTQYF.

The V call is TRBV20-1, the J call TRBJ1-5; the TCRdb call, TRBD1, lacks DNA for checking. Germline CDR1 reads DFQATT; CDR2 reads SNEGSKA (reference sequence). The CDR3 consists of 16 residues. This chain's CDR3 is CSARDWDRGGNQPQHF.